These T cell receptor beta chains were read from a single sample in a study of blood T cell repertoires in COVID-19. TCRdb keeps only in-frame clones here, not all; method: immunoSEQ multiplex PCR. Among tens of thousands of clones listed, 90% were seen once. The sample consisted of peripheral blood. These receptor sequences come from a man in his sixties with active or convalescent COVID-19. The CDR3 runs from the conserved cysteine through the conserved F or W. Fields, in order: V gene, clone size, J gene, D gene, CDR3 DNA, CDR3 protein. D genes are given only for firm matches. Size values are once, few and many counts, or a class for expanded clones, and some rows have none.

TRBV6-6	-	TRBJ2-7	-	TGTGCCAGCACTAAAACAGGGAGCAACGACGAGCAGTACTTC	CASTKTGSNDEQYF
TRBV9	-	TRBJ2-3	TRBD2	TGTGCCAGCAGCCCCAGGGTGGATCCTCTAGCGGGGGGACCCACAGATACGCAGTATTTT	CASSPRVDPLAGGPTDTQYF
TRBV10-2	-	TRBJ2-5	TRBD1	TGCGCCAGCAACACAGGGGCCGGAATACAAGAGACCCAGTACTTC	CASNTGAGIQETQYF
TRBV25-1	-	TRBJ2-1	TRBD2	TGTGCCAGCAGCCCTTCCGGGAGGGGGACCTACAATGAGCAGTTCTTC	CASSPSGRGTYNEQFF
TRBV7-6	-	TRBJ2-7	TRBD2	TGTGCCAGCAGCTTAGTTCTAGCGGGGACCTACGAGCAGTACTTC	CASSLVLAGTYEQYF
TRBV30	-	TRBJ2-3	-	TGTGCCTGGAGTGGAGACCGGCGGGATACGCAGTATTTT	CAWSGDRRDTQYF
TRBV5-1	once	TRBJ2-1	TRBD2	TGCGCCAGCAGCTTGGGGGGGACTAGCGGGAGTAGGAATGAGCAGTTCTTC	CASSLGGTSGSRNEQFF
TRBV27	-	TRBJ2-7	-	TGTGCCAGCAGTTTGGGTATGACAGGATCCTACGAGCAGTACTTC	CASSLGMTGSYEQYF
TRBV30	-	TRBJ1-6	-	TGTGCCTGGAGTAATTGGGAGAATTCACCCCTCCACTTT	CAWSNWENSPLHF
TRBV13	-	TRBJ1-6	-	TGTGCCAGCAGCTCGACGCCTTATGGCGGGCCACCCCTCCACTTT	CASSSTPYGGPPLHF
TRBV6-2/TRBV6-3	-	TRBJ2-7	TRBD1	TGTGCCAGCAGTTACGTCGGGACAGCCTCAGTTTACGAGCAGTACTTC	CASSYVGTASVYEQYF
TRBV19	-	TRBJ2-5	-	TGTGCCAGTAGTATAGTAGGGAGCGGTCAAGAGACCCAGTACTTC	CASSIVGSGQETQYF
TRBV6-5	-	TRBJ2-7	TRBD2	TGTGCCAGCAGCACTAGCGGCAAAACCTACGAGCAGTACTTC	CASSTSGKTYEQYF
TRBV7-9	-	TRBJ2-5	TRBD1	TGTGCCAGCAGCCCTGGGGGGACAGGGGGCAGAGAGACCCAGTACTTC	CASSPGGTGGRETQYF
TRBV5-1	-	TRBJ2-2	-	TGCGCCAGCAGCTTGGGTAGCGGTTTCGGGACCGGGGAGCTGTTTTTT	CASSLGSGFGTGELFF
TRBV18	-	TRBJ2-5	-	TGTGCCAGCTCACCGCTAGTAGGTGAGACCCAGTACTTC	CASSPLVGETQYF
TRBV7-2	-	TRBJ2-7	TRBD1	TGTGCCAGCAGCTTAGCGCGCAGGGGGCAAAGTCTGTACTTC	CASSLARRGQSLYF
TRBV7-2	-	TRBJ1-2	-	TGTGCCAGCAGCTCTAACCCTACAGGAATTGGTGGCTACACCTTC	CASSSNPTGIGGYTF
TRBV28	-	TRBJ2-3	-	TGTGCCAGCGAATTGGCGGGCCGAAGCACAGATACGCAGTATTTT	CASELAGRSTDTQYF
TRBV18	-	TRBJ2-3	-	TGTGCCAGCTCCCCCTTGTCAGGGAGCACAGATACGCAGTATTTT	CASSPLSGSTDTQYF
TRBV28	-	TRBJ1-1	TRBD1	TGTGCCAGCAGTCCCGGGACAGGGATTAGGTACACTGAAGCTTTCTTT	CASSPGTGIRYTEAFF
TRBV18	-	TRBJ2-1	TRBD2	TGTGCCAGCTCACCACCGGCTAGCGGGAACAATGAGCAGTTCTTC	CASSPPASGNNEQFF
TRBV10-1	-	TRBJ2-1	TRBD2	TGCGCCAGCAGTGAGTCGATATTAGCGGGATGGGGTGAGCAGTTCTTC	CASSESILAGWGEQFF
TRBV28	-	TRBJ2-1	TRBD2	TGTGCCAGCAGTCCAATAGCGGGAGGCTACAATGAGCAGTTCTTC	CASSPIAGGYNEQFF
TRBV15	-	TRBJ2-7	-	TGTGCCACCAGCAGTAGAGGCTACGAGCAGTACTTC	CATSSRGYEQYF
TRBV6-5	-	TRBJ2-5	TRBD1	TGTGCCAGCAGTCCCACAGGGGGCTTACAAGAGACCCAGTACTTC	CASSPTGGLQETQYF
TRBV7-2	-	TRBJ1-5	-	TGTGCCAGCAGCTTAGAGTTAACAGCAAATCAGCCCCAGCATTTT	CASSLELTANQPQHF
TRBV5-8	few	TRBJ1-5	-	TGTGCCAGCAGCGGTTATTTTGGGGCCGGCCAGCCCCAGCATTTT	CASSGYFGAGQPQHF
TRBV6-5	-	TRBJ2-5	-	TGTGCCAGCAGTCACCGGGACAACCCAGTTGGGACCCAGTACTTC	CASSHRDNPVGTQYF
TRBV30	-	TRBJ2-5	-	TGTGCCTGGAGTCCCAGGGGACGGGAGACCCAGTACTTC	CAWSPRGRETQYF
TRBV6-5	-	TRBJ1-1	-	TGTGCCAGCAGCTCTTTGGGGGGAGGCACTGAAGCTTTCTTT	CASSSLGGGTEAFF
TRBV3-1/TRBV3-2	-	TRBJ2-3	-	TGTGCCAGCACGGCACTACCCTACACAGATACGCAGTATTTT	CASTALPYTDTQYF
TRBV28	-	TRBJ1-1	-	TGTGCCAGCAGACTTCACCCTGAGTCTTTCTTT	CASRLHPESFF
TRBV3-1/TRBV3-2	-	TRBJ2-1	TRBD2	TGTGCCAGCAGCCAAGATCGACTAGCGGGAGTCCATGAGCAGTTCTTC	CASSQDRLAGVHEQFF
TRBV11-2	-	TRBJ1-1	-	TGTGCCAGCAGCTTATTTCTCTACAGGGTGGGGAACACTGAAGCTTTCTTT	CASSLFLYRVGNTEAFF
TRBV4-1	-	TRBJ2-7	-	TGCGCCAGCAGCCAAGTCCCGGGGTTGGACGAGCAGTACTTC	CASSQVPGLDEQYF
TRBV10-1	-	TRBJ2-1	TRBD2	TGCGCCAGCAGTGAGTGGACTAGCGGAACCGAGCAGTTCTTC	CASSEWTSGTEQFF
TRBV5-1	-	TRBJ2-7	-	TGCGCCAGCAGCTTGCGCGGATACTACGAGCAGTACTTC	CASSLRGYYEQYF
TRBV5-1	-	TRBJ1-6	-	TGCGCCAGCAGCCTAGACAGTCCCAATTCACCCCTCCACTTT	CASSLDSPNSPLHF